These 8 T cell receptor beta chains originate from one sample sequenced in a study of blood T cell repertoires in COVID-19. TCRdb's table, derived via immunoSEQ multiplex PCR, lists solely in-frame clones and lacks some. This table holds about 170,000 clones, about 91% found once. Sequenced input: peripheral blood. These receptors originate from a woman between 50 and 59 years old with acute or convalescent COVID-19.

This clone was observed a handful of times. This chain joins TRBV5-1 and TRBJ2-1; the match to TRBD2 covers 10 bases. The CDR3 totals 16 residues. CDR1 is SGHRS and CDR2 is YFSETQ in the germline V gene. J was trimmed by 4 bases and V by 3 bases; bases with no gene match: 7. CDR3 protein: CASSYLAGEGYNEQFF. CDR3 in DNA: TGCGCCAGCAGCTATCTAGCGGGAGAGGGTTACAATGAGCAGTTCTTC.

The chain employs TRBV4-1 and TRBJ2-1; no reliable D call. Looked up from germline, CDR1 is MGHRA and CDR2 is YSYEKL. The CDR3 has 16 amino acids. The V end was cut by 3 bases, the J end by 0 bases, with 12 bases between. CDR3 sequence (DNA): TGCGCCAGCAGCCACTCATCGAGTTTCTCCTACAATGAGCAGTTCTTC. This encodes CASSHSSSFSYNEQFF.

On this clone itself: Additional DNA sequences in this sample encode the identical CDR3. The genes are TRBV7-2 and TRBJ2-7; tentative D call: TRBD1 (6 bases). CDR1 is SGHTA, CDR2 FQGNSA, per germline. Trimming took off 1 base at V and 2 bases at J, with 12 bases between the two ends. The CDR3 covers 15 residues. This CDR3 is CASSLVQGLTYEQYF. The CDR3 DNA reads as TGTGCCAGCAGCTTAGTTCAGGGGCTCACCTACGAGCAGTACTTC.

CDR3 DNA: TGTGCCTGGAAAAGGGGACACCCGAACACCGGGGAGCTGTTTTTT. This translates into CAWKRGHPNTGELFF. V is TRBV30 and J is TRBJ2-2, with D perhaps matching TRBD1 (6 bases). The ends were cut back, 4 bases at V and 0 bases at J, with 12 bases in the middle. The CDR3 has 15 amino acids. Germline V gene lookup returns CDR1 GTSNPN and CDR2 SVGIG (reference sequence). Full variable domain (outside the CDR3, taken from reference TRBV30 and TRBJ2-2): SQTIHQWPATLVQPVGSPLSLECTVEGTSNPNLYWYRQAAGRGLQLLFYSVGIGQISSEVPQNLSASRPQDRQFILSSKKLLLSDSGFYLCAWKRGHPNTGELFFGEGSRLTVL.

The chain uses TRBV3-1 (or the pseudogene TRBV3-2) and TRBJ1-2, with a tentative D call TRBD1 (6 bases). Germline values: CDR1 LGHDT, CDR2 YNNKEL (reference sequence). The CDR3 runs 17 residues. The germline V and J ends were trimmed by 1 base and 0 bases, with 15 bases remaining between them. The CDR3 nucleotides read TGTGCCAGCAGCCAAGCGGACAGAAGGCCATCTAACTATGGCTACACCTTC. As protein: CASSQADRRPSNYGYTF.

This chain links TRBV6-2 or TRBV6-3 with TRBJ2-1; 11 positions match TRBD1. CDR3 length equals 17 residues. Germline lookup yields CDR1 MNHEY and CDR2 SVGEGT. J lost 8 bases, V lost 2 bases, and 11 bases had no gene match. CDR3 bases: TGTGCCAGCAGTTACCCGTTTGGGACAGGGGGAGGGTATGAGCAGTTCTTC. The encoded protein is CASSYPFGTGGGYEQFF.

This clone was seen only once. The J gene is TRBJ2-3, the V gene TRBV10-2, with D possibly being TRBD2 (5 bases). Between the trimmed V and J ends, which lost 6 bases and 1 base, there was a span of 14 bases. CDR3 length equals 15 residues. Germline CDR1 WSHSY, CDR2 SAAADI. The CDR3 loop reads CASSEILGGTDTQYF. For the CDR3, the DNA is TGCGCCAGCAGCGAAATTCTCGGGGGCACAGATACGCAGTATTTT.

The rearrangement links TRBV5-4 to TRBJ2-6, with 7 bases matching TRBD2. This CDR3 has 14 residues. J was trimmed by 3 bases and V by 4 bases; bases with no gene match: 1. Germline V gene lookup returns CDR1 SGHNT and CDR2 YYREEE (reference sequence). The CDR3 region has the DNA TGTGCCAGCAGCACGGGGGGTGGGGCCAACGTCCTGACTTTC. This sequence encodes CASSTGGGANVLTF. The full variable domain, in which reference TRBV5-4 and TRBJ2-6 provide the parts outside the CDR3, is ETGVTQSPTHLIKTRGQQVTLRCSSQSGHNTVSWYQQALGQGPQFIFQYYREEENGRGNFPPRFSGLQFPNYSSELNVNALELDDSALYLCASSTGGGANVLTFGAGSRLTVL.